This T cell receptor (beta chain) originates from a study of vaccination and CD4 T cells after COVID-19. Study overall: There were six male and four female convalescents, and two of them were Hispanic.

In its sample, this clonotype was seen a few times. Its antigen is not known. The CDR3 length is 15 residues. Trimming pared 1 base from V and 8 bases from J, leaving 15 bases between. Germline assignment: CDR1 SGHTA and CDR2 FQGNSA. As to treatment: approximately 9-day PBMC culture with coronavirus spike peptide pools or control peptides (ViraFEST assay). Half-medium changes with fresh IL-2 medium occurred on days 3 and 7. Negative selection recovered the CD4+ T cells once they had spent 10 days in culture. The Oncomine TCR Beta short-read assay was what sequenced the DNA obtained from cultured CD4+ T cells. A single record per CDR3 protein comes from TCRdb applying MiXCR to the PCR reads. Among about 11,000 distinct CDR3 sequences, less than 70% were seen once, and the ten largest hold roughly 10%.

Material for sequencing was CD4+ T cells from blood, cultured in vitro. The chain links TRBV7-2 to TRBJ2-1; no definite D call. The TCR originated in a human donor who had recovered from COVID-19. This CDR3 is CASSLDAEPLDEQFF. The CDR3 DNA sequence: TGTGCCAGCAGCTTAGACGCGGAGCCCCTCGATGAGCAGTTCTTC.